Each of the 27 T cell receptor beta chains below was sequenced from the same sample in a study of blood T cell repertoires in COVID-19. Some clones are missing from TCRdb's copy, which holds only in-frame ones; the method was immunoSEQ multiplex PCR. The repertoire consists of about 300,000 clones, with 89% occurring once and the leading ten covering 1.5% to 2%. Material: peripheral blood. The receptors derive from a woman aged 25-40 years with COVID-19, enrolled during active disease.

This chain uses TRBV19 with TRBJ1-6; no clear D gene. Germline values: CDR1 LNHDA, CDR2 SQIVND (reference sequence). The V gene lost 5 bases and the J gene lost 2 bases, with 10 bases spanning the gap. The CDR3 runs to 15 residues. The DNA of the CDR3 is TGTGCCAGTAGTGCGCAGGATACCTATAATTCACCCCTCCACTTT. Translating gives CASSAQDTYNSPLHF.

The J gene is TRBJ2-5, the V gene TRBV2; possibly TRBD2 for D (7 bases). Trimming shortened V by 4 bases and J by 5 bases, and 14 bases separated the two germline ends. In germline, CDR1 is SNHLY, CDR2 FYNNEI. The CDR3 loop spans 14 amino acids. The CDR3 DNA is TGTGCCAGCAGTGCCCGGGGGGCCCAGGAGACCCAGTACTTC. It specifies CASSARGAQETQYF.

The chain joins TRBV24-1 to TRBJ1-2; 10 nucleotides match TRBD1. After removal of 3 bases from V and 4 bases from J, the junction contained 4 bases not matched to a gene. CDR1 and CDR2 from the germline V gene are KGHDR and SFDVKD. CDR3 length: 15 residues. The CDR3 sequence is CATSDDRGPFYGYTF. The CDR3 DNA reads TGTGCCACCAGTGATGACAGGGGGCCCTTCTATGGCTACACCTTC.

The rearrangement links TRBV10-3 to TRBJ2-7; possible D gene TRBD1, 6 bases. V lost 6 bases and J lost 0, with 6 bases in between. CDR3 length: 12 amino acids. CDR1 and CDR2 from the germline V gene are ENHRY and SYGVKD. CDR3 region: CAIRDSSYEQYF. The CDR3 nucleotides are TGTGCCATCAGGGACAGCTCCTACGAGCAGTACTTC.

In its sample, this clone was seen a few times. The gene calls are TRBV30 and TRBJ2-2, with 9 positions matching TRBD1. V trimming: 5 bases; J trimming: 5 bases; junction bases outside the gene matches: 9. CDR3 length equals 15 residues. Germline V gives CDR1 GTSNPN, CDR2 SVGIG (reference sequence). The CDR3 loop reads CAWGYRDRATGELFF. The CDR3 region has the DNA TGTGCCTGGGGGTACCGGGACAGGGCGACCGGGGAGCTGTTTTTT. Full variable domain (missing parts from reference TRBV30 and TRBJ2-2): SQTIHQWPATLVQPVGSPLSLECTVEGTSNPNLYWYRQAAGRGLQLLFYSVGIGQISSEVPQNLSASRPQDRQFILSSKKLLLSDSGFYLCAWGYRDRATGELFFGEGSRLTVL.

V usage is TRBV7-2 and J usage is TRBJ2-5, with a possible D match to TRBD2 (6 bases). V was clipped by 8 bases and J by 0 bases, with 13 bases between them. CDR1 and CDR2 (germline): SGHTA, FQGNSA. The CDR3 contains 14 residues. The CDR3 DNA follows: TGTGCCAGCGGAACAAGGACTAACCAAGAGACCCAGTACTTC. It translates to CASGTRTNQETQYF.

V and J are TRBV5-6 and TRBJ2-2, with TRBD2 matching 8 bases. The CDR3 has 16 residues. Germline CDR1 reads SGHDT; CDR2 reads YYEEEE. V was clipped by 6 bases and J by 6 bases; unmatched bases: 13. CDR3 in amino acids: CASTQPRGAGPGELFF. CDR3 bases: TGTGCCAGCACTCAACCGCGGGGGGCGGGTCCCGGGGAGCTGTTTTTT.

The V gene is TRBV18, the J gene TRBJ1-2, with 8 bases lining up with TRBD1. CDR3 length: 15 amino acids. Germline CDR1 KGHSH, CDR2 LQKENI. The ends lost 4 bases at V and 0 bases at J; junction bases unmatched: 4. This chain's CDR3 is CASSLTTGANYGYTF. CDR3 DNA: TGTGCCAGCTCACTGACGACAGGGGCTAACTATGGCTACACCTTC.

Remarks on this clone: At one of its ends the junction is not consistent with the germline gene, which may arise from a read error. CDR3 protein: CASSPRDRLGLF. As DNA, the CDR3 is TGTGCCAGCTCACCCCGGGACAGGTTGGGACTCTTC. The chain joins TRBV18 to TRBJ1-2; 8 nucleotides agree with TRBD1. Germline CDR1 and CDR2: KGHSH and LQKENI. The CDR3 runs 12 residues.

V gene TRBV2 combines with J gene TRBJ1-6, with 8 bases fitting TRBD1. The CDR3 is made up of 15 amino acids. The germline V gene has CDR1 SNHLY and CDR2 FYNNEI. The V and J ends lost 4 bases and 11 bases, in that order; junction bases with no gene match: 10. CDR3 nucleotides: TGTGCCAGCAGTGCCCTGGACAGGGATCGGGCACCCCTCCACTTT. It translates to CASSALDRDRAPLHF.

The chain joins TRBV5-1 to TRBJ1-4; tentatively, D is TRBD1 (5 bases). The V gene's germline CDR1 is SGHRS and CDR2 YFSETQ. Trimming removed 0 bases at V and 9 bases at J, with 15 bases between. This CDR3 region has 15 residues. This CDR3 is CASSLDGQGSKKLFF. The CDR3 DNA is TGCGCCAGCAGCTTGGATGGGCAGGGAAGTAAAAAACTGTTTTTT.

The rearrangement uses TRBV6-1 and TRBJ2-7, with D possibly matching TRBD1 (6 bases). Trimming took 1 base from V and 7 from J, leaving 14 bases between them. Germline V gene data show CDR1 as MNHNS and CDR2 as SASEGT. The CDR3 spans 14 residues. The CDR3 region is CASSEDRARGEQYF. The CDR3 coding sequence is TGTGCCAGCAGTGAAGACAGGGCAAGGGGAGAGCAGTACTTC.

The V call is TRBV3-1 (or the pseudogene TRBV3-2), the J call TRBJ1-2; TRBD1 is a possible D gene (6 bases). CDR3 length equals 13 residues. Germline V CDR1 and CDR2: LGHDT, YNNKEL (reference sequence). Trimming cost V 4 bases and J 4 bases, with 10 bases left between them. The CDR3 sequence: CASSPDRIYGYTF. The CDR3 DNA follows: TGTGCCAGCAGCCCGGACAGAATCTATGGCTACACCTTC.

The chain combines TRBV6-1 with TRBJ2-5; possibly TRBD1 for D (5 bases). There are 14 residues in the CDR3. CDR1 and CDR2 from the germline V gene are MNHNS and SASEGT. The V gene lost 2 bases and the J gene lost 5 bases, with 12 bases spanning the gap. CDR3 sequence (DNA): TGTGCCAGCAGTGAAACTGTGGGGCAGGAGACCCAGTACTTC. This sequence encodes CASSETVGQETQYF.

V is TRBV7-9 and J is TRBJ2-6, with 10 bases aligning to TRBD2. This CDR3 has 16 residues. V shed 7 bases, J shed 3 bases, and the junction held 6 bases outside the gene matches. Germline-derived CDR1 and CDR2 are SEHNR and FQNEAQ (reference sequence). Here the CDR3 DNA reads TGTGCCAGCATGGCTAGCGGGGGCGGTGGGGCCAACGTCCTGACTTTC. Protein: CASMASGGGGANVLTF.

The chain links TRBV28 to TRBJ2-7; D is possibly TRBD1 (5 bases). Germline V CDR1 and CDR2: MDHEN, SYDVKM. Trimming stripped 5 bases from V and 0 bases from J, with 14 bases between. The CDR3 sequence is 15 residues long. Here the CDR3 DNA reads TGTGCCAGCAGTCCCGACAGACACCCCTCCTACGAGCAGTACGTC. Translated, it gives CASSPDRHPSYEQYV.

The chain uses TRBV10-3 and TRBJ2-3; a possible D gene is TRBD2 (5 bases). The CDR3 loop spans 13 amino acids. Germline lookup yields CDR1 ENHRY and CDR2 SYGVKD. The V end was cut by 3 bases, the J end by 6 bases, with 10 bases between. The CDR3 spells CAISDRTPDTQYF. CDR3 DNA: TGTGCCATCAGTGATAGGACTCCGGATACGCAGTATTTT.

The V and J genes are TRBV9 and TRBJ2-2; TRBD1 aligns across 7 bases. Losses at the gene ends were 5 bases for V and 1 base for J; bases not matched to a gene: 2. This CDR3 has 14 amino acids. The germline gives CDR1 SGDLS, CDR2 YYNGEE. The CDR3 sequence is CASRSGGNTGELFF. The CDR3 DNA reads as TGTGCCAGCAGATCAGGGGGGAACACCGGGGAGCTGTTTTTT.

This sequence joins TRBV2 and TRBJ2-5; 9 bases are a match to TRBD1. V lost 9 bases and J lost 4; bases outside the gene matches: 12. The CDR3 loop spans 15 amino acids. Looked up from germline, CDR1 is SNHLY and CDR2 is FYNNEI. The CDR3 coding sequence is TGTGCCAGTTCGTCGGGACAGGGTCATGCAGAGACCCAGTACTTC. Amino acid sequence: CASSSGQGHAETQYF.

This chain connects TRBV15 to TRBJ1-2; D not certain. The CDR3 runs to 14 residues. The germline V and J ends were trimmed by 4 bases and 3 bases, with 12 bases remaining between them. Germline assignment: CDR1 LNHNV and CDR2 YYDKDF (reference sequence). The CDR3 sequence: CATSNVARHYGYTF. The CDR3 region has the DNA TGTGCCACCAGCAACGTGGCCAGGCACTATGGCTACACCTTC.

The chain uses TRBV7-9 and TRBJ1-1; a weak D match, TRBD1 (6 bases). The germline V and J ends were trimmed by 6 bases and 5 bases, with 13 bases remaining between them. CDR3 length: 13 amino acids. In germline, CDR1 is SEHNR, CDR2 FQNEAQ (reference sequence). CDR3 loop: CASRPTGLTEAFF. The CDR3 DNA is TGTGCCAGCAGACCTACAGGGCTGACTGAAGCTTTCTTT.

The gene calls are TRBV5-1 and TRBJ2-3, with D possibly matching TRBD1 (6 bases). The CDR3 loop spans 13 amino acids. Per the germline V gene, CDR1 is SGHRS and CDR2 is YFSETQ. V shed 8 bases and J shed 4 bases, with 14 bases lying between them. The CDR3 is CASSGERADTQYF. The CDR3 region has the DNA TGCGCCAGTTCAGGGGAAAGGGCAGATACGCAGTATTTT.

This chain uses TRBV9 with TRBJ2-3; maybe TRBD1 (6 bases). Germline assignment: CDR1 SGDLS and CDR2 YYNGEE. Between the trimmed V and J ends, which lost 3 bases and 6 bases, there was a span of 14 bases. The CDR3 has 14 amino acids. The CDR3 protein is CASSAASGADTQYF. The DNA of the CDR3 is TGTGCCAGCAGCGCAGCGTCAGGGGCCGATACGCAGTATTTT.

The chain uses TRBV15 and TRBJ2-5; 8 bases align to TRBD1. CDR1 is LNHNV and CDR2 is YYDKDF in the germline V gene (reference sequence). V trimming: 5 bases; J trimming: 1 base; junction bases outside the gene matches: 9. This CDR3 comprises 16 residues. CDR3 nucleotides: TGTGCCACCAGCCCGGATCAGGGGGCGAGCCAAGAGACCCAGTACTTC. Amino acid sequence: CATSPDQGASQETQYF.

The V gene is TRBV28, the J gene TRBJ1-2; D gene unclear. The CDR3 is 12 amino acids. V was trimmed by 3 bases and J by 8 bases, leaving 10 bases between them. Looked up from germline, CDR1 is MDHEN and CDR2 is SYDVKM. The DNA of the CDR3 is TGTGCCAGCAGTTTCTTCAGATACGGCTACACCTTC. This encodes CASSFFRYGYTF.

The CDR3 here is CASKRKRQPQHF. The CDR3, as DNA: TGTGCCAGCAAGAGAAAGAGACAGCCCCAGCATTTT. The V and J genes are TRBV21-1 and TRBJ1-5. TRBV21-1 counts as a pseudogene. The CDR3 has 12 residues.

Here the CDR3 DNA reads TGCAGCGTTTACCCCGGGACAGGGGGATCTGGCTACACCTTC. It encodes CSVYPGTGGSGYTF. The chain carries TRBV29-1 and TRBJ1-2, with TRBD1 matching 11 bases. Per germline, CDR1 SQVTM and CDR2 ANQGSEA. V was clipped by 5 bases and J by 7 bases; unmatched bases: 9. The CDR3 has 14 residues.